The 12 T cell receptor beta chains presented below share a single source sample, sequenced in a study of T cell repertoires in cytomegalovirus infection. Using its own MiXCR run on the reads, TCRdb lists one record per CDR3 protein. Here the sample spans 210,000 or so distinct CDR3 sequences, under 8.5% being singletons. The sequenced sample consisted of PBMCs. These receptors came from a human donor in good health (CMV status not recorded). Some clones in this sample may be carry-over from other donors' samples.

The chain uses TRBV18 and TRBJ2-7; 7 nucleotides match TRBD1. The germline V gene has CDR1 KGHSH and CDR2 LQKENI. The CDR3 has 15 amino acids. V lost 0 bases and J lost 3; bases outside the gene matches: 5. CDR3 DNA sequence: TGTGCCAGCTCACCACCGAGCCAGGGGGTCTACGAGCAGTACTTC. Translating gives CASSPPSQGVYEQYF.

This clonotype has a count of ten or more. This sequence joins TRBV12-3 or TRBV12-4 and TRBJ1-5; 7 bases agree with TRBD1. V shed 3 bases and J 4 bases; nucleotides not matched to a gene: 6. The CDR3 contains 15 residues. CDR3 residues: CASSLRTGGNQPQHF. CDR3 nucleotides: TGTGCCAGCAGTTTGCGGACAGGCGGAAATCAGCCCCAGCATTTT.

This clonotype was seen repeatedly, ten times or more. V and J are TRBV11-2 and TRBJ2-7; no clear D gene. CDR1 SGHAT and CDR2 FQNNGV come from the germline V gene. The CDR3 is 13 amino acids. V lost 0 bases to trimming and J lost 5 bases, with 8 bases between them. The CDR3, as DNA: TGTGCCAGCAGCTTAGATCGTAAAAACGAGCAGTACTTC. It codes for CASSLDRKNEQYF.

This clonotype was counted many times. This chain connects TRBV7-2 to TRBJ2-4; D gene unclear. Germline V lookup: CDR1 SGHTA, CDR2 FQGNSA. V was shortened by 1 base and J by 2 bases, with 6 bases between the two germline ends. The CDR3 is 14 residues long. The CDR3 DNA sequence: TGTGCCAGCAGCTTAGACGGAACCAAAAACATTCAGTACTTC. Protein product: CASSLDGTKNIQYF.

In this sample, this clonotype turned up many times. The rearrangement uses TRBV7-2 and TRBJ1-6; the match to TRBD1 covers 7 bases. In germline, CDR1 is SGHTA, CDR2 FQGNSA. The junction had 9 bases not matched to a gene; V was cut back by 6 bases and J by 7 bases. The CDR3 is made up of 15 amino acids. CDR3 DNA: TGTGCCAGCAGGCCCGCCGGGACAGTCAATTCACCCCTCCACTTT. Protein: CASRPAGTVNSPLHF.

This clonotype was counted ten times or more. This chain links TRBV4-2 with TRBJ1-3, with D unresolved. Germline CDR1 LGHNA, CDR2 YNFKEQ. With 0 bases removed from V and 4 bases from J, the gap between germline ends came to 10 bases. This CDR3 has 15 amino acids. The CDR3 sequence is CASSQDRLSGNTIYF. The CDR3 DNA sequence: TGTGCCAGCAGCCAAGATAGATTAAGCGGAAACACCATATATTTT.

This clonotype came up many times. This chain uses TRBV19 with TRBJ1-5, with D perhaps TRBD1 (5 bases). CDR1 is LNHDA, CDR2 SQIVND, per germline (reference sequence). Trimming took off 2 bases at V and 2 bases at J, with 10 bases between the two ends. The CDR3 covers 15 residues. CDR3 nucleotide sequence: TGTGCCAGTAGTATACCTCGGGGGGGCAATCAGCCCCAGCATTTT. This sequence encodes CASSIPRGGNQPQHF. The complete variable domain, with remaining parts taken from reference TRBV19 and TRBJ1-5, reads DGGITQSPKYLFRKEGQNVTLSCEQNLNHDAMYWYRQDPGQGLRLIYYSQIVNDFQKGDIAEGYSVSREKKESFPLTVTSAQKNPTAFYLCASSIPRGGNQPQHFGDGTRLSIL.

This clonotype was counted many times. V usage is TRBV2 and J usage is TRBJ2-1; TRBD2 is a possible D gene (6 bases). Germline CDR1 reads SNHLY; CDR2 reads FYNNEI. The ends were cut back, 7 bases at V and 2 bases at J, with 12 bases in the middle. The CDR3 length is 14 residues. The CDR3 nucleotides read TGTGCCAGCAAGAGCGGGCCCGCCTACAATGAGCAGTTCTTC. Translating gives CASKSGPAYNEQFF. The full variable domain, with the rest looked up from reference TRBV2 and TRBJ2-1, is EPEVTQTPSHQVTQMGQEVILRCVPISNHLYFYWYRQILGQKVEFLVSFYNNEISEKSEIFDDQFSVERPDGSNFTLKIRSTKLEDSAMYFCASKSGPAYNEQFFGPGTRLTVL.

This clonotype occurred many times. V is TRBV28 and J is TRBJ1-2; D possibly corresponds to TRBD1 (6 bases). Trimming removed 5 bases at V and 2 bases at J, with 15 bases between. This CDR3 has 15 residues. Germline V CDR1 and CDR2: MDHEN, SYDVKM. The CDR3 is CASSVLTGRNYGYTF. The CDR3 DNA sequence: TGTGCCAGCAGTGTACTAACAGGGCGCAACTATGGCTACACCTTC.

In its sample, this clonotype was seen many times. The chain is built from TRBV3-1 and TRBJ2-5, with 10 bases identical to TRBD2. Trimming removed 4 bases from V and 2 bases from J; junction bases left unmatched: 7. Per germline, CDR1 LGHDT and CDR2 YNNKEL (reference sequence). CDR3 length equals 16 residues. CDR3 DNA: TGTGCCAGCAGCCGTCTCGGGACTAGCGCGCAAGAGACCCAGTACTTC. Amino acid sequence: CASSRLGTSAQETQYF.

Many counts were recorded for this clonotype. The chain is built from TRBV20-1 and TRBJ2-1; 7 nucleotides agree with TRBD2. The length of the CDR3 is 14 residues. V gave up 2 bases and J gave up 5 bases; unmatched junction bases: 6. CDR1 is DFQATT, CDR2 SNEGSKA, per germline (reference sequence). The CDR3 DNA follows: TGCAGTGCTAGACTACTAGCGCCAAACAATGAGCAGTTCTTC. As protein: CSARLLAPNNEQFF.

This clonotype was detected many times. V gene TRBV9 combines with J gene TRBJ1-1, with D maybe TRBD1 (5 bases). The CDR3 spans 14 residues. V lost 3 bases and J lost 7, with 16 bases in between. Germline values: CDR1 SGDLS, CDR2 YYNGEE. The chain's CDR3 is CASSGRDFWFEAFF. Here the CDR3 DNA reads TGTGCCAGCAGCGGCCGGGACTTCTGGTTTGAAGCTTTCTTT.